Reported below is one T cell receptor beta chain. Primers: 60 Vbeta forward and 13 Jbeta reverse. Assay: immunoSEQ multiplex PCR; the TCRdb copy retains only in-frame clones and omits some. The sample consists of approximately 160,000 clones, 75% to 80% of them appearing once. The sample originates from a study of cytomegalovirus exposure and HLA in healthy donors. The sequence came from a woman aged 40 to 50 in good health and CMV-seropositive. Sequenced: PBMCs.

The CDR3 DNA follows: TGTGCCAGCAGTGAAGACACATCAGGGGCCAACGTCCTGACTTTC. Encoded protein: CASSEDTSGANVLTF. The rearrangement joins TRBV2 to TRBJ2-6; unclear D gene. Looked up from germline, CDR1 is SNHLY and CDR2 is FYNNEI. V dropped 1 base and J dropped 4 bases, with 8 bases sitting between them. The CDR3 has 15 amino acids.